In this sample, the clone carrying this T cell receptor beta chain turned up a few times. Using unique molecular identifiers, the investigators prepared the TCRbeta library. MiXCR, applied by TCRdb to the PCR reads, yields one record per CDR3 protein. Of approximately 590,000 distinct CDR3 sequences detected, roughly a tenth appear once; the ten largest clones hold around 4%. The sample originates from a study of T-cell reconstitution after alpha-beta-depleted transplantation in children. Unmatched junction bases numbered 5, after V lost 2 bases and J lost 2 bases. The CDR3 sequence is 14 residues long. Germline loops: CDR1 GTSNPN, CDR2 SVGIG (reference sequence).

The chain employs TRBV30 and TRBJ2-7; the match to TRBD2 covers 8 bases. This specimen consisted of PBMCs from the stem cell graft donor, obtained from the stem cell graft. This TCR was sampled from a human donor who donated a stem cell graft to a child with acute myeloid leukemia. The CDR3 DNA sequence: TGTGCCTGGAGTTTAGGTAGCGGGGCCTACGAGCAGTACTTC. This gives the protein CAWSLGSGAYEQYF.